The 17 T cell receptor beta chains reported below all come from one sample, sequenced in a study of T cells after yellow fever vaccination. TCRdb independently ran MiXCR on the 5' RACE reads; one entry per CDR3 protein. The sample holds 500,000 to 650,000 distinct CDR3 sequences, around 12% seen once. The sequencing here drew on PBMCs, taken on the day of the yellow fever booster vaccination. These receptors were collected from a man aged 25 to 40 who received the YFV17D yellow fever vaccine.

As regards this clonotype: One junction end does not reproduce the germline sequence, and a read error may be involved. The CDR3 sequence: CASSYDRAYNELFF. The CDR3 nucleotides are TGCGCCAGCAGTTATGATCGGGCCTACAATGAGCTGTTCTTC. V gene TRBV5-1 combines with J gene TRBJ2-1, with unresolved D. The CDR3 runs to 14 residues. Germline CDR1 reads SGHRS; CDR2 reads YFSETQ.

This sequence joins TRBV19 and TRBJ2-2; 9 bases agree with TRBD1. Looked up from germline, CDR1 is LNHDA and CDR2 is SQIVND (reference sequence). The CDR3 consists of 16 residues. After removal of 7 bases from V and 6 bases from J, the junction contained 12 bases not matched to a gene. CDR3 protein: CASKGGTGSASGELFF. In DNA form, the CDR3 reads TGTGCCAGTAAGGGTGGGACAGGGAGTGCGTCCGGGGAGCTGTTTTTT. Drawing the rest from reference TRBV19 and TRBJ2-2, the complete variable domain is DGGITQSPKYLFRKEGQNVTLSCEQNLNHDAMYWYRQDPGQGLRLIYYSQIVNDFQKGDIAEGYSVSREKKESFPLTVTSAQKNPTAFYLCASKGGTGSASGELFFGEGSRLTVL.

This clonotype was recorded a few times. The J gene is TRBJ1-3, the V gene TRBV7-6; D unclear. The CDR3 loop spans 14 amino acids. CDR1 is SGHVS and CDR2 is FNYEAQ in the germline V gene. The V gene lost 5 bases and the J gene lost 4 bases, with 12 bases spanning the gap. Here the CDR3 reads CASSPSPTGNTIYF. In DNA, the CDR3 is TGTGCCAGCAGCCCTAGCCCGACCGGAAACACCATATATTTT. The whole variable domain, remainder taken from reference TRBV7-6 and TRBJ1-3, is GAGVSQSPRYKVTKRGQDVALRCDPISGHVSLYWYRQALGQGPEFLTYFNYEAQQDKSGLPNDRFSAERPEGSISTLTIQRTEQRDSAMYRCASSPSPTGNTIYFGEGSWLTVV.

This clonotype appeared a few times. The chain combines TRBV10-2 with TRBJ2-7; D is perhaps TRBD1 (5 bases). This CDR3 spans 15 amino acids. Trimming pared 4 bases from V and 5 bases from J, leaving 18 bases between. Per germline, CDR1 WSHSY and CDR2 SAAADI. CDR3 amino acids: CASSGLGRAVNEQYF. The CDR3 DNA follows: TGCGCCAGCAGTGGATTGGGCAGGGCCGTCAACGAGCAGTACTTC.

In its sample, this clonotype was seen a few times. The rearrangement uses TRBV18 and TRBJ1-5; tentatively, D is TRBD1 (5 bases). The V end lost 5 bases, the J end lost 6 bases, and 11 bases lay between the germline ends. This CDR3 comprises 13 residues. Germline CDR1 is KGHSH and CDR2 is LQKENI. CDR3 amino acids: CASSEGRGQPQHF. The CDR3 DNA reads as TGTGCCAGCTCAGAGGGACGGGGTCAGCCCCAGCATTTT.

The gene calls are TRBV6-2 or TRBV6-3 and TRBJ2-1, with 7 bases fitting TRBD2. Per the germline V gene, CDR1 is MNHEY and CDR2 is SVGEGT. The CDR3 runs to 16 residues. Trimming took 6 bases from V and 0 from J; bases not matched to a gene: 8. In DNA form, the CDR3 reads TGTGCCAGCAGCCATAGCGGGCCGAGCTCCTACAATGAGCAGTTCTTC. Amino acid sequence: CASSHSGPSSYNEQFF.

This clonotype came up a few times. The V call is TRBV21-1, the J call TRBJ2-2; the table's D gene call, TRBD1, was not cross checked with the DNA. TRBV21-1 constitutes a pseudogene. The CDR3 consists of 15 residues. The CDR3 sequence is CASSTTGLNTGELFF. CDR3 in DNA: TGTGCCAGCAGCACCACAGGATTAAACACCGGGGAGCTGTTTTTT.

This CDR3 reads CAISEASGIGDEQYF. In nucleotides, the CDR3 is TGTGCCATCAGTGAGGCTAGCGGGATTGGGGACGAGCAGTACTTC. V is TRBV10-3 and J is TRBJ2-7; 9 bases align to TRBD2. The germline V gene encodes CDR1 ENHRY and CDR2 SYGVKD. This CDR3 spans 15 amino acids. The V gene end was trimmed by 2 bases and the J gene end by 5 bases; junction bases not matched to a gene: 7.

The chain combines TRBV10-2 with TRBJ2-6; 10 bases align to TRBD1. J was trimmed by 4 bases and V by 8 bases; bases with no gene match: 11. The CDR3 is 17 residues long. Germline-derived CDR1 and CDR2 are WSHSY and SAAADI. The CDR3 spells CASSSGQGLGGANVLTF. The CDR3 coding sequence is TGCGCCAGCTCCTCGGGACAGGGGTTGGGCGGGGCCAACGTCCTGACTTTC.

This clonotype was detected many times. The chain couples TRBV9 to TRBJ2-2, with no clear D. Trimming removed 0 bases at V and 8 bases at J, with 5 bases between. Germline CDR1 SGDLS, CDR2 YYNGEE. The CDR3 is 12 amino acids. CDR3 sequence (DNA): TGTGCCAGCAGCGTAGAGGCGGGGGAGCTGTTTTTT. This sequence encodes CASSVEAGELFF.

This clonotype has just a few counts. The J gene is TRBJ2-3, the V gene TRBV7-2, with D unresolved. V lost 5 bases and J 5 bases, leaving 11 bases between the germline ends. This CDR3 comprises 13 residues. The germline gives CDR1 SGHTA, CDR2 FQGNSA. The CDR3 loop is CASSHSHGDTQYF. In DNA, the CDR3 is TGTGCCAGCAGCCACTCGCACGGAGATACGCAGTATTTT.

The chain joins TRBV20-1 to TRBJ2-7; unclear D gene. The germline V gene encodes CDR1 DFQATT and CDR2 SNEGSKA (reference sequence). V lost 0 bases to trimming and J lost 3 bases, with 12 bases between them. The CDR3 consists of 14 residues. CDR3 loop: CSARDGRMNYEQYF. Here the CDR3 DNA reads TGCAGTGCTAGAGACGGGCGGATGAACTACGAGCAGTACTTC.

The V call is TRBV5-1, the J call TRBJ1-1; the match to TRBD1 covers 7 bases. The V segment lost 6 bases and the J segment 3 bases; nucleotides outside the gene matches: 8. Germline lookup yields CDR1 SGHRS and CDR2 YFSETQ. The CDR3 is 14 amino acids. CDR3 protein: CASKNRGLDTEAFF. CDR3 nucleotides: TGCGCCAGCAAAAACAGGGGCTTGGACACTGAAGCTTTCTTT.

This chain connects TRBV27 to TRBJ1-5; D gene ambiguous. CDR1 is MNHEY and CDR2 is SMNVEV in the germline V gene (reference sequence). The CDR3 consists of 13 residues. V was cut by 6 bases and J by 9 bases, with 15 bases left in between. The CDR3 DNA reads TGTGCCAGCAGCCAGCGGGGTATAATGCCCCAGCATTTT. Its translation: CASSQRGIMPQHF.

This clonotype has just a few counts. The chain recombines TRBV7-7 with TRBJ2-2, with D maybe TRBD2 (6 bases). This CDR3 has 15 residues. Germline V CDR1 and CDR2: SSHAT, FNYEAQ (reference sequence). Trimming removed 6 bases at V and 6 bases at J, with 17 bases between. The CDR3, as DNA: TGTGCCAGCAGAAGGGACTTATCGAGTCCCGGGGAGCTGTTTTTT. Translated: CASRRDLSSPGELFF.

This clonotype was seen repeatedly, ten times or more. The CDR3 DNA is TGTGCCAGCTCACCAGAAGGGACAGCTTACGAGCAGTACTTC. It is translated as CASSPEGTAYEQYF. This chain joins TRBV18 and TRBJ2-7; TRBD1 agrees at 7 bases. The length of the CDR3 is 14 residues. J gave up 4 bases and V 2 bases, and 5 bases lay outside the gene matches. Germline assignment: CDR1 KGHSH and CDR2 LQKENI.

This clonotype was counted only a few times. This sequence joins TRBV10-3 and TRBJ2-5; D unresolved. CDR1 is ENHRY, CDR2 SYGVKD, per germline. The CDR3 is made up of 14 amino acids. Trimming took 2 bases from V and 5 from J, leaving 12 bases between them. CDR3 amino acids: CAISETGRGETQYF. DNA for the CDR3: TGTGCCATCAGTGAGACTGGACGTGGGGAGACCCAGTACTTC.